One and the same sample provided the 15 T cell receptor beta chains below, sequenced in a study of blood T cell repertoires in COVID-19. Only in-frame clones appear in the TCRdb table, and some are missing; sequencing was by immunoSEQ multiplex PCR. The sample includes roughly 24,000 clones, about 92% of them seen just once. Sequenced sample: peripheral blood. The origin of the receptors is a human donor in a cohort sampled during active COVID-19.

The chain links TRBV4-1 to TRBJ2-1; no definite D call. Germline lookup yields CDR1 MGHRA and CDR2 YSYEKL. The V end was cut by 2 bases, the J end by 6 bases, with 5 bases between. This CDR3 region has 12 residues. The DNA for the CDR3 is TGCGCCAGCAGCCAAAGAGCCAATGAGCAGTTCTTC. Protein sequence: CASSQRANEQFF.

The chain uses TRBV28 and TRBJ1-6; 8 bases are a match to TRBD1. The CDR3 totals 17 residues. CDR1 is MDHEN and CDR2 is SYDVKM in the germline V gene. With 4 bases clipped from V and 7 bases from J, the junction kept 12 bases outside the gene matches. The chain's CDR3 is CASSSPLGQGNNSPLHF. CDR3 coding DNA: TGTGCCAGCAGTTCTCCCCTTGGACAGGGAAACAATTCACCCCTCCACTTT.

V and J are TRBV11-3 and TRBJ2-3, with TRBD2 matching 16 bases. Germline assignment: CDR1 SGHNT and CDR2 YENEEA. The CDR3 is made up of 17 amino acids. V lost 4 bases, J lost 1 base, and 2 bases stayed unmatched. The CDR3: CASSSGLAGGRTDTQYF. CDR3 DNA sequence: TGTGCCAGCAGCTCGGGACTAGCGGGGGGGCGCACAGATACGCAGTATTTT.

This chain links TRBV5-1 with TRBJ2-3; perhaps TRBD2 as D (6 bases). This CDR3 region has 15 residues. V shed 0 bases and J shed 0 bases, with 8 bases lying between them. The V gene's germline CDR1 is SGHRS and CDR2 YFSETQ. CDR3 in amino acids: CASSLESGSTDTQYF. In nucleotides, the CDR3 is TGCGCCAGCAGCTTGGAGAGCGGGAGCACAGATACGCAGTATTTT.

The V and J genes are TRBV6-4 and TRBJ2-7; 11 bases fit TRBD2. The CDR3 runs to 19 residues. Germline V gene sequence: CDR1 MRHNA, CDR2 SNTAGT. V was clipped by 3 bases and J by 0 bases; unmatched bases: 13. In DNA form, the CDR3 reads TGTGCCAGCAGTGATATCAGGGTCTGGACTAGCGGGCGCTCCTACGAGCAGTACTTC. Its translation is CASSDIRVWTSGRSYEQYF.

The count of this clone is one. The CDR3 region is CASSLGRPGTGAMNTEAFF. The DNA for the CDR3 is TGTGCCAGCAGCTTAGGCCGTCCAGGGACAGGGGCAATGAACACTGAAGCTTTCTTT. The chain couples TRBV13 to TRBJ1-1; 10 bases map to TRBD1. Germline V gene data show CDR1 as PRHDT and CDR2 as FYEKMQ (reference sequence). With V trimmed by 0 bases and J by 0 bases, 10 bases remained unmatched. The CDR3 contains 19 residues.

The rearrangement links TRBV9 to TRBJ2-7; 7 nucleotides line up with TRBD1. J was trimmed by 0 bases and V by 3 bases; bases with no gene match: 3. Germline lookup yields CDR1 SGDLS and CDR2 YYNGEE. This CDR3 spans 14 amino acids. The CDR3 DNA reads TGTGCCAGCAGCGACCGGGACAGCTCCTACGAGCAGTACTTC. Residues: CASSDRDSSYEQYF.

V gene TRBV25-1 combines with J gene TRBJ2-1, with TRBD2 identical over 8 bases. CDR1 is MGHDK, CDR2 SYGVNS, per germline. The CDR3 runs 15 residues. With V trimmed by 3 bases and J by 6 bases, 7 bases remained unmatched. The CDR3 region is CASSDTGGITNEQFF. CDR3 DNA sequence: TGTGCCAGCAGTGACACGGGGGGGATTACCAATGAGCAGTTCTTC.

The gene calls are TRBV27 and TRBJ2-3; 8 nucleotides agree with TRBD1. Trimming took 3 bases from V and 6 from J; bases not matched to a gene: 14. The CDR3 contains 17 residues. From germline, CDR1 is MNHEY and CDR2 SMNVEV (reference sequence). The DNA of the CDR3 is TGTGCCAGCAGTTTTGGGGACCAGGGGGCACGGGCTGATACGCAGTATTTT. Amino acids: CASSFGDQGARADTQYF.

This clone was detected only a few times. The rearrangement uses TRBV28 and TRBJ2-1, with D unresolved. Germline CDR1 is MDHEN and CDR2 is SYDVKM. CDR3 length: 13 amino acids. V was trimmed by 3 bases and J by 4 bases, leaving 7 bases between them. The CDR3 DNA is TGTGCCAGCAGTTTCAGTCAGTACAATGAGCAGTTCTTC. Its protein is CASSFSQYNEQFF.

V and J are TRBV25-1 and TRBJ2-7, with 11 nucleotides matching TRBD2. Germline assignment: CDR1 MGHDK and CDR2 SYGVNS. This CDR3 has 15 amino acids. V lost 5 bases to trimming and J lost 2 bases; unmatched junction nucleotides: 5. The CDR3 is CASSRLAGGTYEQYF. CDR3 nucleotides: TGTGCCAGCAGTCGCCTAGCGGGAGGAACCTACGAGCAGTACTTC.

The chain recombines TRBV29-1 with TRBJ2-2; 10 nucleotides line up with TRBD1. Unmatched junction bases numbered 4, after V lost 6 bases and J lost 6 bases. CDR3 length equals 13 residues. From germline, CDR1 is SQVTM and CDR2 ANQGSEA. CDR3 bases: TGCAGCGTGGGACAGGGGTCCCCCGGGGAGCTGTTTTTT. This encodes CSVGQGSPGELFF.

This chain uses TRBV2 with TRBJ1-1, with TRBD1 matching over 7 bases. The CDR3 has 14 amino acids. Germline V CDR1 and CDR2: SNHLY, FYNNEI. J gave up 5 bases and V 5 bases, and 8 bases lay outside the gene matches. The CDR3 DNA follows: TGTGCCAGCAGTAAGGACAGGAGAAATACTGAAGCTTTCTTT. Residues: CASSKDRRNTEAFF.

This sequence joins TRBV5-6 and TRBJ2-7; 10 nucleotides line up with TRBD2. Losses at the gene ends were 7 bases for V and 2 bases for J; bases not matched to a gene: 9. The CDR3 runs 15 residues. Looked up from germline, CDR1 is SGHDT and CDR2 is YYEEEE. CDR3 DNA sequence: TGTGCCAGCGAGGGCACTAGCGGGACCCCCTACGAGCAGTACTTC. As protein: CASEGTSGTPYEQYF.

The genes are TRBV3-1 (or the pseudogene TRBV3-2) and TRBJ2-5; 8 bases match TRBD2. This CDR3 is built from 16 residues. The germline CDR1 and CDR2 sequences are LGHDT and YNNKEL (reference sequence). The V and J ends lost 2 bases and 2 bases, in that order; junction bases with no gene match: 7. As DNA, the CDR3 is TGTGCCAGCAGCCAATTCGAGCGGGGGACACAAGAGACCCAGTACTTC. Translation: CASSQFERGTQETQYF.